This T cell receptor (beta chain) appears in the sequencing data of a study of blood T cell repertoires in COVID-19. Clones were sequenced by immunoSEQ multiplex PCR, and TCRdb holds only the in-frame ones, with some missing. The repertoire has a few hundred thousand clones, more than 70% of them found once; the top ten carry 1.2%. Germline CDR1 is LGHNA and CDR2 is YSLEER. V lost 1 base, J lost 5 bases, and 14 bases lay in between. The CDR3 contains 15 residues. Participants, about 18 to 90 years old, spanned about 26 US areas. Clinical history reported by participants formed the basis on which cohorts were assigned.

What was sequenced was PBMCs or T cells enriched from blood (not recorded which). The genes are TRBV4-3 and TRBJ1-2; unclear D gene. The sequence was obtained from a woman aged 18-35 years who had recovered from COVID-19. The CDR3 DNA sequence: TGCGCCAGCAGCCAAGGTCGTGTTGAGGGATATGGCTACACCTTC. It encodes CASSQGRVEGYGYTF.